The clone carrying this TCR beta chain was seen a single time. Generated by immunoSEQ multiplex PCR, the TCRdb table keeps only in-frame clones and is missing some. The data show tens of thousands of clones, approximately 80% seen once. This entry is derived from a study of blood T cell repertoires in COVID-19. Study details: The origin of the acute and convalescent COVID-19 samples was the United States, Italy and Spain.

Germline-derived CDR1 and CDR2 are GTSNPN and SVGIG (reference sequence). The CDR3 is 13 residues long. J lost 7 bases, V lost 3 bases, and 5 bases had no gene match. The receptor was derived from a woman aged 55 to 70 with acute or convalescent COVID-19. This sequence joins TRBV30 and TRBJ1-3, with 8 bases aligning to TRBD1. Sequenced sample: peripheral blood. The CDR3 DNA follows: TGTGCCTGGAGCGGACAGGGTCGGAACACCATATATTTT. Translated: CAWSGQGRNTIYF. The full variable domain, rest sourced from reference TRBV30 and TRBJ1-3, is SQTIHQWPATLVQPVGSPLSLECTVEGTSNPNLYWYRQAAGRGLQLLFYSVGIGQISSEVPQNLSASRPQDRQFILSSKKLLLSDSGFYLCAWSGQGRNTIYFGEGSWLTVV.